Described below is a single TCR beta chain sequence and its context. Its antigen is not identified. These data belong to a study of tumor-infiltrating lymphocytes in localized non-small cell lung cancer. Study-wide results and limits: Available tissue quantity limited TCR sequencing to a patient subset. Tumors had more T cell infiltration than uninvolved lung, per TCRbeta sequencing and CD3 counts.

The assay was immunoSEQ multiplex PCR, and TCRdb's table has in-frame clones only and misses some. The table lists several thousand clones, around 74% of them singletons. V was pared by 9 bases and J by 8 bases, with 22 bases between. Germline values: CDR1 MNHEY, CDR2 SMNVEV (reference sequence). CDR3 length: 15 amino acids. The TCR was taken from a human donor with non-small cell lung cancer. What was sequenced was lung tumor tissue. The J gene is TRBJ1-4, the V gene TRBV27; D possibly corresponds to TRBD1 (6 bases). In DNA, the CDR3 is TGTGCCAGGACTACTACAGGGCGGCAAGAGGAAAAACTGTTTTTT. Translating gives CARTTTGRQEEKLFF.